Below are 12 T cell receptor beta chains sequenced from a single sample in a study of Ad26.COV2.S vaccination and SARS-CoV-2 variants. The treatment here: about 20 received Ad26.COV2.S at low or high dose, single or two shots; about 5 received placebo; per-sample allocation not given. Sampling was done on day 63 after the first vaccine or placebo injection. Measured with immunoSEQ multiplex PCR; TCRdb has only the in-frame clones, and not every one. The sample yields about 680,000 clones, 70% to 90% seen once. The input for sequencing was peripheral blood, taken in a trial of Ad26.COV2.S vaccine versus placebo. All receptors derive from a person between 18 and 60 years old who received the Ad26.COV2.S COVID-19 vaccine or a placebo.

CDR3 DNA: TGTGCCAGCACGACACTCACGGGCAATCAGCCCCAGCATTTT. Encoded protein: CASTTLTGNQPQHF. The genes are TRBV2 and TRBJ1-5; no reliable D call. Germline values: CDR1 SNHLY, CDR2 FYNNEI. This CDR3 spans 14 amino acids. V shed 7 bases and J shed 2 bases, with 12 bases lying between them. Looking up the rest from reference TRBV2 and TRBJ1-5 gives the full variable domain: EPEVTQTPSHQVTQMGQEVILRCVPISNHLYFYWYRQILGQKVEFLVSFYNNEISEKSEIFDDQFSVERPDGSNFTLKIRSTKLEDSAMYFCASTTLTGNQPQHFGDGTRLSIL.

This chain uses TRBV19 with TRBJ2-3; 12 bases are a match to TRBD2. V gave up 6 bases and J gave up 1 base; unmatched junction bases: 8. The CDR3 has 17 amino acids. Germline CDR1 reads LNHDA; CDR2 reads SQIVND (reference sequence). The CDR3 here is CASSRLAGAAGTDTQYF. DNA for the CDR3: TGTGCCAGTAGCAGACTAGCGGGGGCGGCGGGCACAGATACGCAGTATTTT.

V is TRBV19 and J is TRBJ2-7, with D possibly matching TRBD1 (6 bases). CDR1 is LNHDA and CDR2 is SQIVND in the germline V gene (reference sequence). CDR3 length: 14 amino acids. V lost 1 base, J lost 5 bases, and 12 bases lay in between. CDR3 DNA sequence: TGTGCCAGTAGTATAGGAGGGGGAAGGAACGAGCAGTACTTC. Protein product: CASSIGGGRNEQYF. The full variable domain, with the rest looked up from reference TRBV19 and TRBJ2-7, is DGGITQSPKYLFRKEGQNVTLSCEQNLNHDAMYWYRQDPGQGLRLIYYSQIVNDFQKGDIAEGYSVSREKKESFPLTVTSAQKNPTAFYLCASSIGGGRNEQYFGPGTRLTVT.

This clone was counted once. The CDR3: CASSIGTYEQYF. The CDR3 DNA reads TGTGCCAGCTCAATCGGGACCTACGAGCAGTACTTC. The chain couples TRBV18 to TRBJ2-7, with D maybe TRBD2 (5 bases). V gave up 5 bases and J gave up 2 bases, with 7 bases separating them. Per germline, CDR1 KGHSH and CDR2 LQKENI. This CDR3 comprises 12 residues.

CDR3 in DNA: TGTGCCAGCAGGCCGACAGAGGGGGGCGAGCAGTACTTC. Translating it yields CASRPTEGGEQYF. V and J are TRBV6-5 and TRBJ2-7; perhaps D is TRBD1 or TRBD2 (6 bases each). The CDR3 consists of 13 residues. CDR1 and CDR2 (germline): MNHEY, SVGAGI. Trimming pared 6 bases from V and 6 bases from J, leaving 15 bases between.

This clone was seen a single time. The CDR3 loop reads CATRASGNHNEQFF. The CDR3 region has the DNA TGTGCCACCAGGGCTAGCGGGAACCACAATGAGCAGTTCTTC. This chain links TRBV24-1 with TRBJ2-1; 9 bases map to TRBD2. The junction had 5 bases not matched to a gene; V was cut back by 7 bases and J by 5 bases. The CDR3 runs 14 residues. CDR1 and CDR2 (germline): KGHDR, SFDVKD.

This clone was seen a few times. This chain links TRBV5-1 with TRBJ2-2, with D maybe TRBD1 (5 bases). Per the germline V gene, CDR1 is SGHRS and CDR2 is YFSETQ. CDR3 length equals 15 residues. V was clipped by 4 bases and J by 6 bases, with 16 bases between them. The CDR3 region is CASSPSGHRAGELFF. The CDR3 bases are TGCGCCAGCAGCCCGAGTGGACACCGCGCCGGGGAGCTGTTTTTT.

The chain combines TRBV11-2 with TRBJ1-3; D not resolved. The ends were cut back, 2 bases at V and 4 bases at J, with 6 bases in the middle. The CDR3 consists of 13 residues. The germline V gene encodes CDR1 SGHAT and CDR2 FQNNGV. Here the CDR3 reads CASSLSEGNTIYF. The CDR3 DNA follows: TGTGCCAGCAGCTTAAGTGAGGGAAACACCATATATTTT.

The CDR3 sequence is CAISESAGSYNEQFF. The CDR3 DNA reads TGTGCCATCAGTGAGTCGGCAGGGTCCTACAATGAGCAGTTCTTC. The chain is built from TRBV10-3 and TRBJ2-1; tentatively, D is TRBD1 (5 bases). The CDR3 sequence is 15 residues long. The V and J ends lost 0 bases and 1 base respectively, with 7 bases between them. Germline assignment: CDR1 ENHRY and CDR2 SYGVKD.

The chain uses TRBV5-4 and TRBJ2-2; 12 nucleotides match TRBD2. Germline V gene sequence: CDR1 SGHNT, CDR2 YYREEE (reference sequence). This CDR3 is 16 amino acids long. Trimming at V came to 4 bases and at J to 7 bases, leaving 8 bases not matched to a gene. CDR3 sequence (DNA): TGTGCCAGCAGCCCTAGACTAGCGGGAGTAAGCGGGGAGCTGTTTTTT. It codes for CASSPRLAGVSGELFF.

The chain's CDR3 is CASSWALAGDYNEQFF. In nucleotides, the CDR3 is TGCGCCAGCAGCTGGGCACTAGCGGGAGACTACAATGAGCAGTTCTTC. The V and J genes are TRBV5-1 and TRBJ2-1, with TRBD2 matching over 11 bases. V lost 3 bases, J lost 3 bases, and 5 bases stayed unmatched. Germline V gives CDR1 SGHRS, CDR2 YFSETQ. The CDR3 sequence is 16 residues long.

The chain has TRBV7-9 and TRBJ1-2, with a possible D match to TRBD1 (5 bases). CDR3 size: 14 residues. V lost 8 bases and J lost 4, with 17 bases in between. CDR1 is SEHNR and CDR2 is FQNEAQ in the germline V gene (reference sequence). The CDR3 DNA follows: TGTGCCAGCGTGCCGGACAAGGAGGTCTATGGCTACACCTTC. This gives the protein CASVPDKEVYGYTF.